The next 2 T cell receptor beta chains were all read from a single sample in a study of beta chain features in type 1 diabetes. Expressed TCRB transcripts were sequenced because the isolated RNA had all been reverse transcribed beforehand. Assay used: immunoSEQ multiplex PCR; TCRdb lists only in-frame clones, some missing. The sample lists nearly 250,000 clones, 68% seen once, with approximately 0.053% in the top ten. Sequenced input: naive CD4+ T cells from blood. Receptor source: a man younger than 45 in good health.

This clone was seen a few times. The V gene is TRBV6-1, the J gene TRBJ2-3, with D unresolved. This CDR3 has 11 amino acids. Germline V gene sequence: CDR1 MNHNS, CDR2 SASEGT. Trimming took off 7 bases at V and 7 bases at J, with 9 bases between the two ends. This chain's CDR3 is CASTEQNTQYF. As DNA, the CDR3 is TGTGCCAGCACCGAGCAGAATACGCAGTATTTT.

The V call is TRBV18, the J call TRBJ2-4; D possibly corresponds to TRBD2 (6 bases). Between the trimmed V and J ends, which lost 3 bases and 1 base, there was a span of 13 bases. The CDR3 length is 16 residues. In germline, CDR1 is KGHSH, CDR2 LQKENI. Written as DNA, the CDR3 is TGTGCCAGCTCACCCCCACCGGGGGTGGCCAAAAACATTCAGTACTTC. This codes for CASSPPPGVAKNIQYF.